Below are 17 T cell receptor beta chains sequenced from a single sample in a study of PD-1 blockade in classical Hodgkin lymphoma. As to time point: cycle 4 day 1 (C4D1), after 6 weeks of nivolumab. Every patient relapsed after autologous stem cell transplantation, and brentuximab vedotin exposure varied. TCRdb's copy holds only in-frame clones and misses some; the assay was immunoSEQ multiplex PCR. The table lists about 90,000 clones, just over 90% of them singletons. This specimen consisted of peripheral blood mononuclear cells (PBMCs), obtained before the fourth cycle of nivolumab. The receptors shown here come from a human donor with classical Hodgkin lymphoma.

The chain couples TRBV5-8 to TRBJ1-1; no definite D call. The V gene's germline CDR1 is SGHTS and CDR2 YDEGEE. Trimming cost V 4 bases and J 3 bases, with 10 bases left between them. This CDR3 is 13 amino acids long. This CDR3 is CASSAGSYTEAFF. The DNA of the CDR3 is TGTGCCAGCAGCGCGGGCTCGTACACTGAAGCTTTCTTT. The variable domain in full, with the rest retrieved from reference TRBV5-8 and TRBJ1-1, is EAGVTQSPTHLIKTRGQQATLRCSPISGHTSVYWYQQALGLGLQFLLWYDEGEERNRGNFPPRFSGRQFPNYSSELNVNALELEDSALYLCASSAGSYTEAFFGQGTRLTVV.

The chain links TRBV5-4 to TRBJ2-7; 8 positions agree with TRBD1. The CDR3 has 15 residues. After removal of 0 bases from V and 3 bases from J, the junction contained 5 bases not matched to a gene. Germline V lookup: CDR1 SGHNT, CDR2 YYREEE (reference sequence). This CDR3 reads CASSLADRADYEQYF. The CDR3 coding sequence is TGTGCCAGCAGCTTGGCGGACAGGGCTGACTACGAGCAGTACTTC. Full variable domain (rest looked up from reference TRBV5-4 and TRBJ2-7): ETGVTQSPTHLIKTRGQQVTLRCSSQSGHNTVSWYQQALGQGPQFIFQYYREEENGRGNFPPRFSGLQFPNYSSELNVNALELDDSALYLCASSLADRADYEQYFGPGTRLTVT.

The chain couples TRBV11-2 to TRBJ1-4, with no clear D. This CDR3 region has 14 residues. The V end was cut by 5 bases, the J end by 5 bases, with 12 bases between. Germline V CDR1 and CDR2: SGHAT, FQNNGV. CDR3 protein: CASSVFLENEKLFF. For the CDR3, the DNA is TGTGCCAGCAGCGTTTTTTTGGAAAATGAAAAACTGTTTTTT.

The chain employs TRBV4-2 and TRBJ2-5; possibly TRBD2 for D (5 bases). This CDR3 comprises 14 residues. Trimming cost V 1 base and J 5 bases, with 11 bases left between them. Germline V gene data show CDR1 as LGHNA and CDR2 as YNFKEQ. The CDR3 spells CASSQGREWETQYF. CDR3 coding DNA: TGTGCCAGCAGCCAAGGAAGGGAGTGGGAGACCCAGTACTTC.

The V gene is TRBV19, the J gene TRBJ1-4, with a possible D match to TRBD1 (6 bases). The CDR3 extends over 16 amino acids. CDR1 and CDR2 (germline): LNHDA, SQIVND (reference sequence). Trimming cost V 2 bases and J 8 bases, with 18 bases left between them. The CDR3 region is CASSINRQVGREKLFF. CDR3 coding DNA: TGTGCCAGTAGTATAAATCGACAGGTCGGAAGGGAAAAACTGTTTTTT.

The chain combines TRBV9 with TRBJ1-5; 9 bases align to TRBD1. Losses at the gene ends were 2 bases for V and 6 bases for J; bases not matched to a gene: 6. This CDR3 contains 15 residues. Germline CDR1 SGDLS, CDR2 YYNGEE. Here the CDR3 reads CASSVTGGTGQPQHF. CDR3 bases: TGTGCCAGCAGCGTCACAGGGGGCACTGGTCAGCCCCAGCATTTT.

V and J are TRBV7-9 and TRBJ2-7; 10 nucleotides agree with TRBD2. The CDR3 sequence is 15 residues long. CDR1 and CDR2 (germline): SEHNR, FQNEAQ (reference sequence). Trimming took 6 bases from V and 0 from J; bases not matched to a gene: 5. CDR3 coding DNA: TGTGCCAGCAGGCCTAGCGGGGGTAGCTCCTACGAGCAGTACTTC. It yields the protein CASRPSGGSSYEQYF.

The rearrangement links TRBV18 to TRBJ2-2; D assignment may be TRBD1 or TRBD2 (5 bases each). V lost 3 bases to trimming and J lost 4 bases, with 21 bases between them. The CDR3 spans 18 residues. The V gene's germline CDR1 is KGHSH and CDR2 LQKENI. The CDR3 is CASSPGSGRLSGTGELFF. CDR3 nucleotides: TGTGCCAGCTCACCGGGTTCGGGACGACTATCGGGCACCGGGGAGCTGTTTTTT.

This chain connects TRBV13 to TRBJ2-1, with D possibly being TRBD1 (6 bases). The CDR3 runs to 15 residues. CDR1 is PRHDT and CDR2 is FYEKMQ in the germline V gene (reference sequence). V was trimmed by 4 bases and J by 0 bases, leaving 10 bases between them. The CDR3 loop is CASSSGQSSYNEQFF. CDR3 coding DNA: TGTGCCAGCAGCTCAGGACAGAGCTCCTACAATGAGCAGTTCTTC.

The chain combines TRBV30 with TRBJ1-1; D is unresolved. V was cut by 2 bases and J by 7 bases, with 8 bases left in between. Germline V gives CDR1 GTSNPN, CDR2 SVGIG (reference sequence). The CDR3 has 11 amino acids. In DNA form, the CDR3 reads TGTGCCTGGAGTAGGGAGCTTGAAGCTTTCTTT. It encodes CAWSRELEAFF. The whole variable domain, remainder taken from reference TRBV30 and TRBJ1-1, is SQTIHQWPATLVQPVGSPLSLECTVEGTSNPNLYWYRQAAGRGLQLLFYSVGIGQISSEVPQNLSASRPQDRQFILSSKKLLLSDSGFYLCAWSRELEAFFGQGTRLTVV.

This clone was seen just once. The chain combines TRBV5-1 with TRBJ2-7, with TRBD1 as a possible D gene (5 bases). CDR1 and CDR2 (germline): SGHRS, YFSETQ. CDR3 length equals 17 residues. Trimming pared 4 bases from V and 2 bases from J, leaving 22 bases between. The CDR3 is CASSDLFNRYTPYEQYF. The CDR3 DNA reads as TGCGCCAGCAGCGACCTCTTCAACAGGTATACGCCCTACGAGCAGTACTTC.

The DNA of the CDR3 is TGTGCCAGCAGCTTAGGAGCAGGGGGCGGCACTGAAGCTTTCTTT. Amino acid sequence: CASSLGAGGGTEAFF. This chain uses TRBV11-3 with TRBJ1-1; 8 nucleotides agree with TRBD1. This CDR3 region has 15 residues. Trimming removed 1 base from V and 4 bases from J; junction bases left unmatched: 5. The germline V gene has CDR1 SGHNT and CDR2 YENEEA.

The chain recombines TRBV19 with TRBJ2-1; a possible D gene is TRBD1 (6 bases). Trimming pared 1 base from V and 10 bases from J, leaving 11 bases between. The CDR3 totals 13 residues. Germline values: CDR1 LNHDA, CDR2 SQIVND (reference sequence). CDR3 amino acids: CASSIGTVAEQFF. The DNA of the CDR3 is TGTGCCAGTAGTATAGGGACAGTCGCGGAGCAGTTCTTC.

The CDR3: CASSLGEKLFF. The CDR3 DNA sequence: TGTGCCAGCAGCTTAGGGGAAAAACTGTTTTTT. The rearrangement joins TRBV13 to TRBJ1-4; no clear D gene. The V and J ends lost 0 bases and 8 bases respectively, with 1 base between them. The CDR3 is 11 residues long. CDR1 and CDR2 (germline): PRHDT, FYEKMQ (reference sequence).

The chain combines TRBV7-9 with TRBJ2-1, with D unclear. Looked up from germline, CDR1 is SEHNR and CDR2 is FQNEAQ (reference sequence). CDR3 length: 10 amino acids. V dropped 5 bases and J dropped 7 bases, with 3 bases sitting between them. For the CDR3, the DNA is TGTGCCAGCAGCATGAATGAGCAGTTCTTC. Its translation: CASSMNEQFF.

This clone is a singleton in its sample. The chain is built from TRBV19 and TRBJ2-2; possibly TRBD2 for D (5 bases). Trimming pared 3 bases from V and 5 bases from J, leaving 13 bases between. The CDR3 is 15 residues long. In germline, CDR1 is LNHDA, CDR2 SQIVND (reference sequence). CDR3 protein: CASSISTGFTGELFF. The CDR3 DNA reads as TGTGCCAGTAGTATCTCTACGGGGTTTACCGGGGAGCTGTTTTTT.

CDR3 sequence (DNA): TGTGCCAGCAGCTTAGGGGGTGGGCGCAAGCAAGAGACCCAGTACTTC. Its translation: CASSLGGGRKQETQYF. The chain has TRBV7-2 and TRBJ2-5; D not resolved. Germline-derived CDR1 and CDR2 are SGHTA and FQGNSA. Trimming took off 1 base at V and 2 bases at J, with 14 bases between the two ends. The CDR3 covers 16 residues.